The present entry profiles one T cell receptor beta chain with its context. The antigen is not known. This sample is drawn from a study of cytomegalovirus exposure and HLA in healthy donors. Study-wide results and limits: Researchers left out some V segments, among them TRBV6-2 and TRBV6-3, as indistinguishable.

60 Vbeta and 13 Jbeta primers were used in PCR. Here immunoSEQ multiplex PCR was the method, and the copy in TCRdb shows in-frame clones only, minus some. This repertoire shows tens of thousands of clones, about 85% found once; its top ten account for over 12%. The CDR3 extends over 16 amino acids. Looked up from germline, CDR1 is SGHNT and CDR2 is YYREEE (reference sequence). The V gene lost 1 base and the J gene lost 4 bases, with 17 bases spanning the gap. The chain combines TRBV5-4 with TRBJ1-2, with D possibly matching TRBD1 (6 bases). Sample: PBMCs. The source is a woman in her 40s in good health and CMV-seropositive. Written as DNA, the CDR3 is TGTGCCAGCAGCTTGCGCAGGGGCTCCCCGGGCTATGGCTACACCTTC. Translating gives CASSLRRGSPGYGYTF.